What follows are 17 T cell receptor beta chains derived from one specimen sequenced in a study of prognosis after radiotherapy for stage I lung cancer. TCR beta CDR3 was amplified from genomic DNA by two-round multiplex PCR. Round-one PCR had primers specific to each TRBV and TRBJ gene. TCRdb re-derived calls from the multiplex PCR reads in MiXCR, one entry per CDR3 protein. The sample lists around 60,000 distinct CDR3 sequences; about 25% were seen once. Material: PBMCs, obtained before or after stereotactic body radiation therapy (not recorded which). Receptors were obtained from a donor older than 45 with non-small cell lung cancer.

This clonotype has a single count. The CDR3 here is CATSQVTDTQYF. CDR3 bases: TGTGCCACCAGTCAAGTAACAGATACGCAGTATTTT. V and J are TRBV24-1 and TRBJ2-3; D remains unclear. The V end lost 6 bases, the J end lost 3 bases, and 6 bases lay between the germline ends. CDR1 and CDR2 from the germline V gene are KGHDR and SFDVKD. This CDR3 region has 12 residues.

The table lists this clonotype with a few counts. A far larger clone is just one base off, so this is likely a read error. The V call is TRBV6-4, the J call TRBJ2-3; 7 bases fit TRBD2. V was pared by 5 bases and J by 2 bases, with 7 bases of the junction left unmatched. The CDR3 has 15 amino acids. Germline V gene lookup returns CDR1 MRHNA and CDR2 SNTAGT. The CDR3, as DNA: TGTGCCAGCAGTTGCCGCGGGGACTACACAGATACGCAGTATTTT. This encodes CASSCRGDYTDTQYF.

This clonotype occurred once. A much more abundant neighbour one base away suggests this may be a read error. The V call is TRBV4-2, the J call TRBJ2-5, with 7 bases that match TRBD2. Germline V gene sequence: CDR1 LGHNA, CDR2 YNFKEQ. This CDR3 is 16 amino acids long. As DNA, the CDR3 is TGTGCCAGCAGCGAAGATACCCCCGGGAGGCGAGAGACCCAGTACTTC. This translates into CASSEDTPGRRETQYF.

This clonotype has more than one count but fewer than ten. This sequence is one base from a far larger clone and is likely a read error. The rearrangement joins TRBV6-9 to TRBJ2-1, with 7 nucleotides matching TRBD1. The CDR3 length is 15 residues. CDR1 and CDR2 (germline): MNHGY, SVAAGI. The CDR3: CAGSFPGEGANEQFF. The CDR3 nucleotides are TGTGCCGGCAGTTTCCCCGGCGAGGGGGCGAATGAGCAGTTCTTC.

This clonotype was detected many times. The V gene is TRBV7-2, the J gene TRBJ1-2; D may be TRBD1 (5 bases). CDR1 and CDR2 from the germline V gene are SGHTA and FQGNSA. V gave up 4 bases and J gave up 0 bases, with 18 bases separating them. There are 17 residues in the CDR3. CDR3 in amino acids: CASSSRGRGRTNYGYTF. For the CDR3, the DNA is TGTGCCAGCAGCTCCCGGGGGAGAGGACGGACTAACTATGGCTACACCTTC.

The chain carries TRBV7-9 and TRBJ2-7; no clear D gene. CDR3 length equals 17 residues. Trimming took off 5 bases at V and 1 base at J, with 21 bases between the two ends. Germline V gene data show CDR1 as SEHNR and CDR2 as FQNEAQ (reference sequence). CDR3 amino acids: CASSLPVPGFISYEQYF. The CDR3 DNA sequence: TGTGCCAGCAGCCTCCCCGTACCTGGCTTTATTTCCTACGAGCAGTACTTC. Full variable domain (missing parts from reference TRBV7-9 and TRBJ2-7): DTGVSQNPRHKITKRGQNVTFRCDPISEHNRLYWYRQTLGQGPEFLTYFQNEAQLEKSRLLSDRFSAERPKGSFSTLEIQRTEQGDSAMYLCASSLPVPGFISYEQYFGPGTRLTVT.

There are many counts of this clonotype. This rearrangement joins TRBV20-1 to TRBJ2-7; 10 positions match TRBD2. The germline CDR1 and CDR2 sequences are DFQATT and SNEGSKA (reference sequence). The CDR3 extends over 15 amino acids. The trim removed 3 bases at V and 3 bases at J, leaving 8 bases unmatched. CDR3 sequence (DNA): TGCAGTGCTAGCATAGCGGGGGGCTCTCTCTACGAGCAGTACTTC. This sequence encodes CSASIAGGSLYEQYF.

This clonotype was seen repeatedly, ten times or more. The V and J genes are TRBV25-1 and TRBJ2-5, with D possibly matching TRBD1 (6 bases). Per the germline V gene, CDR1 is MGHDK and CDR2 is SYGVNS. V lost 2 bases to trimming and J lost 5 bases, with 18 bases between them. The CDR3 spans 16 residues. The chain's CDR3 is CASSERGKGIGETQYF. The CDR3 nucleotides read TGTGCCAGCAGTGAAAGGGGGAAGGGGATCGGTGAGACCCAGTACTTC.

This clonotype was found a few times. For the CDR3, the DNA is TGCGCCAGCAGCCAAGATACGGGACGTGGGCCCCAGCATTTT. This sequence encodes CASSQDTGRGPQHF. The chain has TRBV4-3 and TRBJ1-5; D possibly corresponds to TRBD1 (5 bases). Looked up from germline, CDR1 is LGHNA and CDR2 is YSLEER. This CDR3 is built from 14 residues. Trimming removed 0 bases from V and 9 bases from J, with 12 bases in between.

This clonotype was counted many times. At one end the junction does not follow the germline gene, possibly because of a read error. This chain joins TRBV2 and TRBJ1-1; maybe TRBD1 (6 bases). This CDR3 region has 14 residues. The V gene's germline CDR1 is SNHLY and CDR2 FYNNEI. This CDR3 is CASREGTGRTEAFF. The CDR3 DNA is TGTGCCAGCAGGGAAGGAACAGGGCGGACTGAAGCTTTCTTT.

This clonotype has a count of ten or more. The chain has TRBV5-1 and TRBJ2-7; D unclear. Between the trimmed V and J ends, which lost 4 bases and 2 bases, there was a span of 4 bases. The CDR3 is 11 amino acids. The germline V gene encodes CDR1 SGHRS and CDR2 YFSETQ. The CDR3 region has the DNA TGCGCCAGCAGCACCACCTACGAGCAGTACTTC. It translates to CASSTTYEQYF.

This clonotype appeared many times. The chain carries TRBV14 and TRBJ2-3; D might be TRBD1 (5 bases). Trimming cost V 1 base and J 5 bases, with 7 bases left between them. Germline lookup yields CDR1 SGHDN and CDR2 FVKESK. This CDR3 comprises 13 residues. The CDR3 bases are TGTGCCAGCAGCCAAGCAGGGCGAGATACGCAGTATTTT. Translating gives CASSQAGRDTQYF.

This clonotype was seen at least ten times. The CDR3 loop reads CATTVSPSGGHGYTF. The CDR3 DNA is TGTGCCACCACCGTAAGTCCATCAGGGGGCCATGGCTACACCTTC. The V call is TRBV6-1, the J call TRBJ1-2; 8 nucleotides line up with TRBD1. The CDR3 sequence is 15 residues long. Unmatched junction bases numbered 16, after V lost 10 bases and J lost 6 bases. Germline CDR1 is MNHNS and CDR2 is SASEGT.

There are many counts of this clonotype. The gene calls are TRBV12-3 or TRBV12-4 and TRBJ1-5; D is ambiguous. The ends were cut back, 3 bases at V and 4 bases at J, with 7 bases in the middle. The CDR3 totals 13 residues. The CDR3 region is CASSFTGNQPQHF. CDR3 in DNA: TGTGCCAGCAGTTTTACGGGGAATCAGCCCCAGCATTTT.

In its sample, this clonotype was seen many times. The chain has TRBV5-1 and TRBJ1-1; D is perhaps TRBD1 (5 bases). CDR1 is SGHRS and CDR2 is YFSETQ in the germline V gene. This CDR3 comprises 18 residues. Trimming removed 0 bases at V and 0 bases at J, with 18 bases between. CDR3 nucleotides: TGCGCCAGCAGCTTGGTGGGCCAGCAGCGGGGCATGAACACTGAAGCTTTCTTT. Encoded protein: CASSLVGQQRGMNTEAFF.

A word on this clonotype: The junction departs from the called germline gene at one end, perhaps through a read error. The chain is built from TRBV27 and TRBJ2-7; either TRBD1 or TRBD2 may fit D (5 bases each). Per germline, CDR1 MNHEY and CDR2 SMNVEV (reference sequence). The CDR3 totals 14 residues. CDR3: CDSRRDGATGEQYF. The CDR3 DNA sequence: TGTGACAGCAGGCGAGACGGGGCTACCGGGGAGCAGTACTTC.

The chain carries TRBV19 and TRBJ2-4; 7 bases fit TRBD1. Germline CDR1 reads LNHDA; CDR2 reads SQIVND (reference sequence). The CDR3 contains 12 residues. Unmatched junction bases numbered 8, after V lost 5 bases and J lost 13 bases. The DNA of the CDR3 is TGTGCCAGTAGTCCCGGGGACAGCAAACAGTACTTC. Translating gives CASSPGDSKQYF. Full variable domain (rest looked up from reference TRBV19 and TRBJ2-4): DGGITQSPKYLFRKEGQNVTLSCEQNLNHDAMYWYRQDPGQGLRLIYYSQIVNDFQKGDIAEGYSVSREKKESFPLTVTSAQKNPTAFYLCASSPGDSKQYFGAGTRLSVL.